The present entry profiles one T cell receptor beta chain with its context. Its antigen is not identified. The data stem from a study of regulatory T cells in long-lasting Graves disease. Study-level information: Graves' patients, newly diagnosed, had taken antithyroid drugs under 3 months. Study findings and constraints: Gene preferences differed: TRBV28, TRBJ1-2, TRBJ2-5 in persistent cases.

With V trimmed by 3 bases and J by 7 bases, 11 bases remained unmatched. Per the germline V gene, CDR1 is SGHNT and CDR2 is YENEEA. CDR3 size: 17 residues. Investigators prepared the TCR beta libraries by applying iRepertoire HTBI primers and Arm-PCR of CDR3 regions. MiXCR was run by TCRdb on the multiplex PCR reads, yielding one entry per CDR3 protein. The top ten clones hold about 8.3% of a sample with over 350,000 distinct CDR3 sequences, approximately 16% of them seen once. Described time point: newly diagnosed GD, antithyroid drugs for less than 3 months. From PBMCs, RNA was extracted and then used to make the TCR library. The sample was also linked to a second study, of T cells in Graves' hyperthyroidism and ophthalmopathy. That source adds: First-round RT-PCR of the TCR CDR3 relied on the HTBI primer set.

The rearrangement uses TRBV11-3 and TRBJ2-1; 11 positions match TRBD2. Sequences were derived from peripheral blood mononuclear cells (PBMCs), sampled at new diagnosis, from a patient treated with antithyroid drugs. This TCR was sampled from a woman aged 40 to 50 with Graves disease. CDR3 bases: TGTGCCAGCAGCTTTTATACTAGCGGGAGAGGGTGGAATGAGCAGTTCTTC. It translates to CASSFYTSGRGWNEQFF.